This T cell receptor beta chain is from a study of cytomegalovirus exposure and HLA in healthy donors. Study outcomes and limitations: Across all donors, roughly uniform sequencing depth was an assumption of the presence/absence analyses. The HLA-A and HLA-B alleles of most subjects were reportedly predicted accurately from TCR beta sequences. Later, an analysis found that common viral pathogens appeared to be linked with several of the most significant clusters.

PCR primers comprised 60 Vbeta and 13 Jbeta primers. Here immunoSEQ multiplex PCR was the method, and the copy in TCRdb shows in-frame clones only, minus some. This sample has 85,000 to 120,000 clones, with 75% found just once. J was trimmed by 5 bases and V by 5 bases; bases with no gene match: 10. The CDR3 is 15 residues long. Germline assignment: CDR1 SGHTA and CDR2 FQGNSA. On this clone: Its antigen is still unknown.

There were likely unrecorded immune exposures, though donors were nominally healthy when sampled. The genes are TRBV7-2 and TRBJ2-5; 8 bases line up with TRBD1. Sequenced input: PBMCs. The sequence derives from a man aged 40-55 years in good health and CMV-seronegative. Here the CDR3 reads CASSRDRPGGETQYF. CDR3 DNA sequence: TGTGCCAGCAGCCGGGACAGGCCCGGCGGGGAGACCCAGTACTTC.